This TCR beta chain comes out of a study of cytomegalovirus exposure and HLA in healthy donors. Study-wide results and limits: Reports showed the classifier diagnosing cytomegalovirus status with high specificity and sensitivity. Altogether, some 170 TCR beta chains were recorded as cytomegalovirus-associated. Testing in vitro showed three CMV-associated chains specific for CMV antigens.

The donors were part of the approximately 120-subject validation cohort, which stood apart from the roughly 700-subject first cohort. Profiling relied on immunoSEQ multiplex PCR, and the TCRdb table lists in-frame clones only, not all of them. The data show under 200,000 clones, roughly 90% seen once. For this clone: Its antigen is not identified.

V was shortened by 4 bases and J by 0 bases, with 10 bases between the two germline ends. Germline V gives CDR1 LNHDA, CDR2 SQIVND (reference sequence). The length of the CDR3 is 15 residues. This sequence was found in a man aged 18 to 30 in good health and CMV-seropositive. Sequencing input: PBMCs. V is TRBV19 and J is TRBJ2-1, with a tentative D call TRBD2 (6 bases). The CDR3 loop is CASSTTSSSYNEQFF. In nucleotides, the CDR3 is TGTGCCAGTAGTACAACTAGCAGCTCCTACAATGAGCAGTTCTTC.